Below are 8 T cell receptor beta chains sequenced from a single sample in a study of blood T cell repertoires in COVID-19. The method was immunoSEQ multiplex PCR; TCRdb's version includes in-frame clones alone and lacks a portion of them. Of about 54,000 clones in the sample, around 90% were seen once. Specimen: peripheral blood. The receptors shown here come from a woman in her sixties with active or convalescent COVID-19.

CDR3 nucleotide sequence: TGCGCCAGCCAACTAGCGGGAGAGCTCGAGCAGTACTTC. Translation: CASQLAGELEQYF. V usage is TRBV5-1 and J usage is TRBJ2-7, with TRBD2 identical over 11 bases. CDR1 and CDR2 (germline): SGHRS, YFSETQ. The CDR3 covers 13 residues. V lost 7 bases, J lost 6 bases, and 6 bases stayed unmatched.

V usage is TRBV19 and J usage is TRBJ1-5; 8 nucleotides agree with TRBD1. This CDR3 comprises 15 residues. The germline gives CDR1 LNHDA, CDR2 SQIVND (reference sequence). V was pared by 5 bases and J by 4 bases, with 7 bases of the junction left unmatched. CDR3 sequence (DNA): TGTGCCAGTAGTCCCGGAGACAGGGGTAATCAGCCCCAGCATTTT. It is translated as CASSPGDRGNQPQHF.

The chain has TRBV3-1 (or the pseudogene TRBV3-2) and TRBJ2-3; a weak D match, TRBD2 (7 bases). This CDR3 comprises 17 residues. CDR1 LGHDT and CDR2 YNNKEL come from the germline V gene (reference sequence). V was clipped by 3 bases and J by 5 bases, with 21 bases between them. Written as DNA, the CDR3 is TGTGCCAGCAGCCAGGACATGGAGGGGGGGCCTTTAGATACGCAGTATTTT. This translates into CASSQDMEGGPLDTQYF.

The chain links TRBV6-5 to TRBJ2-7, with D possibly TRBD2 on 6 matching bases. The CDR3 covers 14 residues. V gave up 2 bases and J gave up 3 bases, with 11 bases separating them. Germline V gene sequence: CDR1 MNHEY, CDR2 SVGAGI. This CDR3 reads CASSYREMGYEQYF. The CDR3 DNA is TGTGCCAGCAGTTACCGGGAGATGGGCTACGAGCAGTACTTC.

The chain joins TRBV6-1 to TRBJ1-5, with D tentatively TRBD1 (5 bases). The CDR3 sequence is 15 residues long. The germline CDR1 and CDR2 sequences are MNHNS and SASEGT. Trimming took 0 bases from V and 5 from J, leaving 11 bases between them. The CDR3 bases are TGTGCCAGCAGTGAAGCGGCGGGGGTTGATCAGCCCCAGCATTTT. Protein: CASSEAAGVDQPQHF.

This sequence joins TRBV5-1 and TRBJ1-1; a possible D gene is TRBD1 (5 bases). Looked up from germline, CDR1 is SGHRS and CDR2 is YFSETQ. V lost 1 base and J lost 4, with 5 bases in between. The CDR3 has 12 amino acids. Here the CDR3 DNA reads TGCGCCAGCAGCTTGAGGGGCACTGAAGCTTTCTTT. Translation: CASSLRGTEAFF. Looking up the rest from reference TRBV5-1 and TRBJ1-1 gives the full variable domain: KAGVTQTPRYLIKTRGQQVTLSCSPISGHRSVSWYQQTPGQGLQFLFEYFSETQRNKGNFPGRFSGRQFSNSRSEMNVSTLELGDSALYLCASSLRGTEAFFGQGTRLTVV.

The CDR3 loop is CASSEGPHYEQYF. CDR3 coding DNA: TGTGCCAGCAGTGAAGGGCCCCACTACGAGCAGTACTTC. This chain joins TRBV6-1 and TRBJ2-7; D not resolved. This CDR3 has 13 amino acids. Between the trimmed V and J ends, which lost 1 base and 3 bases, there was a span of 7 bases. CDR1 and CDR2 (germline): MNHNS, SASEGT.

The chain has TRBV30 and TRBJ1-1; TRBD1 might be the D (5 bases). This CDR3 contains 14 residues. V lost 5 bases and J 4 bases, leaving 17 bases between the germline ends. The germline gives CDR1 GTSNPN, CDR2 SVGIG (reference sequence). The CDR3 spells CAWSKGRGTTEAFF. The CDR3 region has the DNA TGTGCCTGGTCGAAGGGGCGGGGAACCACTGAAGCTTTCTTT.